What follows are 10 T cell receptor beta chains derived from one specimen sequenced in a study of cytomegalovirus exposure and HLA in healthy donors. The PCR made use of 60 Vbeta and 13 Jbeta primers. Measured with immunoSEQ multiplex PCR; TCRdb has only the in-frame clones, and not every one. The sample yields fewer than 200,000 clones, 87% seen once. Input material: PBMCs. The receptor source for this set is a woman aged 30 to 39 in good health and CMV-seronegative.

The V call is TRBV4-1, the J call TRBJ2-3; tentatively, D is TRBD2 (7 bases). There are 17 residues in the CDR3. V was clipped by 2 bases and J by 3 bases, with 18 bases between them. Germline lookup yields CDR1 MGHRA and CDR2 YSYEKL. CDR3 sequence reads: CASSQIGLEGGTDTQYF. The CDR3 region has the DNA TGCGCCAGCAGCCAAATCGGACTAGAGGGGGGTACAGATACGCAGTATTTT.

The CDR3 region is CASTTLGCYVGCDEQYF. CDR3 nucleotide sequence: TGTGCCAGCACCACGCTGGGCTGCTACGTGGGTTGCGACGAGCAGTACTTC. The rearrangement links TRBV14 to TRBJ2-7; no firm D call. The CDR3 has 17 residues. Germline V gives CDR1 SGHDN, CDR2 FVKESK. V was clipped by 7 bases and J by 5 bases, with 27 bases between them. Full variable domain (missing parts from reference TRBV14 and TRBJ2-7): EAGVTQFPSHSVIEKGQTVTLRCDPISGHDNLYWYRRVMGKEIKFLLHFVKESKQDESGMPNNRFLAERTGGTYSTLKVQPAELEDSGVYFCASTTLGCYVGCDEQYFGPGTRLTVT.

The chain is built from TRBV28 and TRBJ2-5, with 7 bases lining up with TRBD1. The germline V gene has CDR1 MDHEN and CDR2 SYDVKM. This CDR3 spans 15 amino acids. V gave up 8 bases and J gave up 7 bases; unmatched junction bases: 16. CDR3 protein: CASSWTGSPPGTQYF. The CDR3 DNA reads as TGTGCCAGCTCGTGGACAGGCTCCCCTCCGGGGACCCAGTACTTC. Filled out from reference TRBV28 and TRBJ2-5, the complete variable domain reads DVKVTQSSRYLVKRTGEKVFLECVQDMDHENMFWYRQDPGLGLRLIYFSYDVKMKEKGDIPEGYSVSREKKERFSLILESASTNQTSMYLCASSWTGSPPGTQYFGPGTRLLVL.

The genes are TRBV9 and TRBJ2-7, with TRBD1 identical over 8 bases. The CDR3 has 14 amino acids. CDR1 is SGDLS, CDR2 YYNGEE, per germline. V dropped 0 bases and J dropped 5; count of bases not matched to a gene: 4. CDR3 nucleotide sequence: TGTGCCAGCAGCGTAGGGCAGGGGGCCCACGAGCAGTACTTC. It codes for CASSVGQGAHEQYF.

This chain uses TRBV7-7 with TRBJ2-2; tentative D call: TRBD2 (6 bases). Trimming shortened V by 5 bases and J by 6 bases, and 13 bases separated the two germline ends. The CDR3 is 14 residues long. CDR1 SSHAT and CDR2 FNYEAQ come from the germline V gene (reference sequence). The chain's CDR3 is CASSPRGGAGELFF. The CDR3 bases are TGTGCCAGCAGCCCAAGGGGAGGTGCCGGGGAGCTGTTTTTT.

The chain has TRBV7-9 and TRBJ2-1, with 10 bases lining up with TRBD2. There are 16 residues in the CDR3. The V gene end was trimmed by 2 bases and the J gene end by 7 bases; junction bases not matched to a gene: 8. CDR1 SEHNR and CDR2 FQNEAQ come from the germline V gene (reference sequence). The CDR3 DNA reads as TGTGCCAGCAGCTTATCCCCCAGCGGGGGGGCGAATGAGCAGTTCTTC. Translated, it gives CASSLSPSGGANEQFF.

The CDR3 spells CASKAGTTSTDTQYF. The CDR3 DNA is TGTGCCAGCAAAGCCGGGACTACGAGCACAGATACGCAGTATTTT. The genes are TRBV28 and TRBJ2-3; 7 bases are shared with TRBD2. There are 15 residues in the CDR3. Germline loops: CDR1 MDHEN, CDR2 SYDVKM. The V segment lost 7 bases and the J segment 0 bases; nucleotides outside the gene matches: 7.

The gene calls are TRBV5-4 and TRBJ1-2; tentative D call: TRBD1 (6 bases). The length of the CDR3 is 16 residues. Between the trimmed V and J ends, which lost 1 base and 2 bases, there was a span of 15 bases. Germline CDR1 is SGHNT and CDR2 is YYREEE (reference sequence). CDR3 loop: CASSLWPGDINYGYTF. As DNA, the CDR3 is TGTGCCAGCAGCTTGTGGCCAGGGGACATAAACTATGGCTACACCTTC.

The gene calls are TRBV15 and TRBJ2-3, with 10 bases fitting TRBD2. CDR1 is LNHNV and CDR2 is YYDKDF in the germline V gene (reference sequence). The CDR3 totals 15 residues. V dropped 0 bases and J dropped 7; count of bases not matched to a gene: 4. The CDR3, as DNA: TGTGCCACCAGCAGAGATTATAGCGGGAGGAATACGCAGTATTTT. Translating gives CATSRDYSGRNTQYF.

The CDR3 nucleotides read TGTGCCAGCAGCCAAAGGGCAGGGCGAGCGAACACCGGGGAGCTGTTTTTT. Its translation is CASSQRAGRANTGELFF. This chain links TRBV7-7 with TRBJ2-2, with D possibly TRBD1 on 5 matching bases. This CDR3 has 17 residues. Germline-derived CDR1 and CDR2 are SSHAT and FNYEAQ (reference sequence). Trimming removed 5 bases from V and 0 bases from J, with 16 bases in between.